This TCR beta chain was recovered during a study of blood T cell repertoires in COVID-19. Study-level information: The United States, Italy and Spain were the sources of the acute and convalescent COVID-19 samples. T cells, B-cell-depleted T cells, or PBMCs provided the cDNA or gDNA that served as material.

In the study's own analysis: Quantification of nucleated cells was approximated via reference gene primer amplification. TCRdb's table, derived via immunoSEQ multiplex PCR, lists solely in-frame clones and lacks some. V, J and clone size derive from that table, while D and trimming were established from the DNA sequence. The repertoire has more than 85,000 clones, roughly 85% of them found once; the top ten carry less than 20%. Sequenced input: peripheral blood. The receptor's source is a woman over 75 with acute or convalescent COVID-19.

The CDR3 bases are TGTGCCAGCAGCTTAGCGCAACTAGGCACAGATACGCAGTATTTT. This codes for CASSLAQLGTDTQYF. The chain is built from TRBV7-8 and TRBJ2-3, with a possible D match to TRBD2 (5 bases). There are 15 residues in the CDR3. CDR1 and CDR2 from the germline V gene are SGHVS and FQNEAQ. The V end lost 0 bases, the J end lost 1 base, and 8 bases lay between the germline ends.